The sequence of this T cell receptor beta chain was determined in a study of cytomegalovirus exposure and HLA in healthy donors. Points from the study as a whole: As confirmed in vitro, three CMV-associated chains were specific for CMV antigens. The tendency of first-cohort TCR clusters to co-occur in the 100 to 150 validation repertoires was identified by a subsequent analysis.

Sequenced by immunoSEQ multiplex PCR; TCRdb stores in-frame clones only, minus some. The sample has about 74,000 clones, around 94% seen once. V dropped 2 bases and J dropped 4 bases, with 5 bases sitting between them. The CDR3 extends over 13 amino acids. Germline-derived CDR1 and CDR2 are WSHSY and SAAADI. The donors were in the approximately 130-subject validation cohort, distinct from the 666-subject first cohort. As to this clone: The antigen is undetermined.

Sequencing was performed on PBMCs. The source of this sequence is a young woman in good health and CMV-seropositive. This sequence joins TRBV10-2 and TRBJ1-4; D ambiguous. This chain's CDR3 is CASSETDNEKLFF. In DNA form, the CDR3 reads TGCGCCAGCAGTGAGACAGATAATGAAAAACTGTTTTTT.